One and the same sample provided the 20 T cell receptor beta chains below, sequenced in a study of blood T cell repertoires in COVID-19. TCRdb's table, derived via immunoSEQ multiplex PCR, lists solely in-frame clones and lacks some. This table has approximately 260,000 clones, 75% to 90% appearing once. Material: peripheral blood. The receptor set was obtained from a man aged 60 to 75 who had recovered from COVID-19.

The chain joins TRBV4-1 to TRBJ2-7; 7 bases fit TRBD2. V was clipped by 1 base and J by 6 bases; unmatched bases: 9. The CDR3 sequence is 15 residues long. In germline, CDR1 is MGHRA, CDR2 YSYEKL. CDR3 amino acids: CASSQVDSPGGEQYF. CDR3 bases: TGCGCCAGCAGCCAAGTAGACAGCCCGGGAGGCGAGCAGTACTTC.

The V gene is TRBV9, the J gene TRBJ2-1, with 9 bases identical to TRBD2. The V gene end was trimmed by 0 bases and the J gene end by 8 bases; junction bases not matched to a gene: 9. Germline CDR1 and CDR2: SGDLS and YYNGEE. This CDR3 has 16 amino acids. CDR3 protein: CASSVAGAGGPHEQFF. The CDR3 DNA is TGTGCCAGCAGCGTAGCTGGGGCGGGGGGGCCCCATGAGCAGTTCTTC.

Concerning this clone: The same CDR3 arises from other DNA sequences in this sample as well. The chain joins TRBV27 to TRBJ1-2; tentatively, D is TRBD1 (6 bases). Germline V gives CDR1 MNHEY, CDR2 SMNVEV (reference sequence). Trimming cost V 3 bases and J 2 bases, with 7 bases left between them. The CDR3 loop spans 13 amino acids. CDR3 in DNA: TGTGCCAGCAGTTTTAGGGGGAACTATGGCTACACCTTC. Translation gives CASSFRGNYGYTF.

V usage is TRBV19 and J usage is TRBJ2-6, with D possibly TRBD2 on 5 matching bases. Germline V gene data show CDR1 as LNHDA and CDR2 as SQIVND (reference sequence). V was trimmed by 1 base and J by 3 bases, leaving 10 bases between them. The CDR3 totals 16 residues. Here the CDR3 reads CASSIGRGSGANVLTF. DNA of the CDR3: TGTGCCAGTAGTATAGGAAGAGGGAGTGGGGCCAACGTCCTGACTTTC.

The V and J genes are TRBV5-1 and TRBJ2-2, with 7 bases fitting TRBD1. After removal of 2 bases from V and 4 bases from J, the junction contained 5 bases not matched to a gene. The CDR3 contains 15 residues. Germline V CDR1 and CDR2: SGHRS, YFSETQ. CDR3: CASSFTGVSTGELFF. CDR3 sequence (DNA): TGCGCCAGCAGCTTTACAGGGGTTTCCACCGGGGAGCTGTTTTTT.

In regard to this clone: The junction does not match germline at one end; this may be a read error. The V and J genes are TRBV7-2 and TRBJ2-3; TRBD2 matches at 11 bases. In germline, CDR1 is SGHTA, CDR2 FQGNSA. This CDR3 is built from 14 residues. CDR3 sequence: CASSSPLAGGYRWF. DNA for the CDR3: TGTGCCAGCAGCTCACCCCTAGCGGGAGGATACAGATGGTTT.

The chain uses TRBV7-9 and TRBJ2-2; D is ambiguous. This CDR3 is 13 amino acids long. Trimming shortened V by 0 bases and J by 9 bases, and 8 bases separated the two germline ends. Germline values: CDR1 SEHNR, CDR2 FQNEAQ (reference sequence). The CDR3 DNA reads TGTGCCAGCAGCTTAGCGCTCGGGTGGGAGCTGTTTTTT. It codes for CASSLALGWELFF.

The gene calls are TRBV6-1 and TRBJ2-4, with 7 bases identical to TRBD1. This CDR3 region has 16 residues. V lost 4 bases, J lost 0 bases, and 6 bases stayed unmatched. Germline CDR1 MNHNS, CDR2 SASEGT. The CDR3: CASSAGQALAKNIQYF. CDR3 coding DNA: TGTGCCAGCAGTGCCGGACAGGCCTTAGCCAAAAACATTCAGTACTTC.

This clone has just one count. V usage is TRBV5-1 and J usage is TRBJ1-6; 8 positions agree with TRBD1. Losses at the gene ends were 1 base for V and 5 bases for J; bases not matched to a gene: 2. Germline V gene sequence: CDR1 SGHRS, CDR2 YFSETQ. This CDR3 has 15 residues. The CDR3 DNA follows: TGCGCCAGCAGCTTGACGACAGGGGATAATTCACCCCTCCACTTT. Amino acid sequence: CASSLTTGDNSPLHF.

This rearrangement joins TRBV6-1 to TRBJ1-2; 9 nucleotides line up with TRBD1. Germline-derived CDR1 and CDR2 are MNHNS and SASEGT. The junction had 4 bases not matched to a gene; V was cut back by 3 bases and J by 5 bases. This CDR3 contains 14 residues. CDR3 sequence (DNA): TGTGCCAGCAGTGAGTACAGGGGGCGTTATGGCTACACCTTC. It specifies CASSEYRGRYGYTF.

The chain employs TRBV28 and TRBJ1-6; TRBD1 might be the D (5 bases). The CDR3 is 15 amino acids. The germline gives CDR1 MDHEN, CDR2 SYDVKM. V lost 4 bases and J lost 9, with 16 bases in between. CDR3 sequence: CASSSVTQTVSPLHF. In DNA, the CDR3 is TGTGCCAGCAGTTCTGTGACACAGACAGTTTCACCCCTCCACTTT.

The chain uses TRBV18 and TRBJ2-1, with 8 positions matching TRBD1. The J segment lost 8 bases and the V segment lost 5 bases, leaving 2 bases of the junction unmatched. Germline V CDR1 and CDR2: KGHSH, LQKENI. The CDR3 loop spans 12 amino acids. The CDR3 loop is CASSSDRDEQFF. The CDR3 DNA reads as TGTGCCAGCTCATCGGACAGGGATGAGCAGTTCTTC.

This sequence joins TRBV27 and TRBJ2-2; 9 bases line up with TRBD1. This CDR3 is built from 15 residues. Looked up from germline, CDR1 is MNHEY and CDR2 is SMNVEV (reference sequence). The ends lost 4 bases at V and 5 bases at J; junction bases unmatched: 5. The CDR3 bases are TGTGCCAGCAGTTCACAGGGGGCGTCGACCGGGGAGCTGTTTTTT. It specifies CASSSQGASTGELFF.

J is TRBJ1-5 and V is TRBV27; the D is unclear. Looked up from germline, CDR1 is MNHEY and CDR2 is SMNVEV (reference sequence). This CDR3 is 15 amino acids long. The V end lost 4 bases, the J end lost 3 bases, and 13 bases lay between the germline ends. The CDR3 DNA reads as TGTGCCAGCAGTTCCTGGACGGACTACAATCAGCCCCAGCATTTT. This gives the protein CASSSWTDYNQPQHF.

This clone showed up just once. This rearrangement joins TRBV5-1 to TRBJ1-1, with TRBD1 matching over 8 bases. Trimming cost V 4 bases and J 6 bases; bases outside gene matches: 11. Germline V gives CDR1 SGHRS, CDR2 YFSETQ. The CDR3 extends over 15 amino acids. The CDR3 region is CASSGRTGKGPEAFF. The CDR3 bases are TGCGCCAGCAGCGGAAGGACAGGGAAGGGCCCTGAAGCTTTCTTT.

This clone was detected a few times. The CDR3 sequence is CASSSDWDRPSHNSPLHF. CDR3 DNA sequence: TGTGCCAGCAGCTCCGACTGGGACAGGCCGTCTCATAATTCACCCCTCCACTTT. The chain recombines TRBV5-6 with TRBJ1-6; 8 positions match TRBD1. The junction had 13 bases not matched to a gene; V was cut back by 3 bases and J by 5 bases. The CDR3 runs 18 residues. Germline assignment: CDR1 SGHDT and CDR2 YYEEEE. Drawing the rest from reference TRBV5-6 and TRBJ1-6, the complete variable domain is DAGVTQSPTHLIKTRGQQVTLRCSPKSGHDTVSWYQQALGQGPQFIFQYYEEEERQRGNFPDRFSGHQFPNYSSELNVNALLLGDSALYLCASSSDWDRPSHNSPLHFGNGTRLTVT.

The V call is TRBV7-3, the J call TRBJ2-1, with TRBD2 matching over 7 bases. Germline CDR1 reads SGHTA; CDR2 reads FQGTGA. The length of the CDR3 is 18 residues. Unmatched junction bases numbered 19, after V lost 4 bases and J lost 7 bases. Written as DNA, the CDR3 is TGTGCCAGCAGCTATGACCTGGGGCGGGGGAGTTTGTGGAATGAGCAGTTCTTC. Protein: CASSYDLGRGSLWNEQFF.

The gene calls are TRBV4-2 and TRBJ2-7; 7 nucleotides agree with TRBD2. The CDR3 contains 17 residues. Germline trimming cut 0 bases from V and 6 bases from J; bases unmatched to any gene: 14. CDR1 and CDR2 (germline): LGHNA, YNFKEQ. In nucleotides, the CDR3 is TGTGCCAGCAGCCAAGAGGTAGGCGGGAGAGGCCCTCTCGAGCAGTACTTC. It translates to CASSQEVGGRGPLEQYF.

CDR3 nucleotide sequence: TGTGCCAGCAGTCCAGCGGGGGGAAGGTCCTACGAGCAGTACTTC. Translation gives CASSPAGGRSYEQYF. The rearrangement joins TRBV6-5 to TRBJ2-7; the match to TRBD2 covers 9 bases. CDR3 length: 15 residues. Germline V CDR1 and CDR2: MNHEY, SVGAGI. Trimming at V came to 5 bases and at J to 1 base, leaving 6 bases not matched to a gene.

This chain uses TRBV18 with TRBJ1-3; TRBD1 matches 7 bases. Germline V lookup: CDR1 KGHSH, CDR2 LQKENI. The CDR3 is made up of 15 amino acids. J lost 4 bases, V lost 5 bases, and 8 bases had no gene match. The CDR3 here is CASSSLDRAGNTIYF. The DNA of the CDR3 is TGTGCCAGCTCATCCCTCGACAGGGCGGGAAACACCATATATTTT. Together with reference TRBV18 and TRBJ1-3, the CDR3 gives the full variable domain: NAGVMQNPRHLVRRRGQEARLRCSPMKGHSHVYWYRQLPEEGLKFMVYLQKENIIDESGMPKERFSAEFPKEGPSILRIQQVVRGDSAAYFCASSSLDRAGNTIYFGEGSWLTVV.